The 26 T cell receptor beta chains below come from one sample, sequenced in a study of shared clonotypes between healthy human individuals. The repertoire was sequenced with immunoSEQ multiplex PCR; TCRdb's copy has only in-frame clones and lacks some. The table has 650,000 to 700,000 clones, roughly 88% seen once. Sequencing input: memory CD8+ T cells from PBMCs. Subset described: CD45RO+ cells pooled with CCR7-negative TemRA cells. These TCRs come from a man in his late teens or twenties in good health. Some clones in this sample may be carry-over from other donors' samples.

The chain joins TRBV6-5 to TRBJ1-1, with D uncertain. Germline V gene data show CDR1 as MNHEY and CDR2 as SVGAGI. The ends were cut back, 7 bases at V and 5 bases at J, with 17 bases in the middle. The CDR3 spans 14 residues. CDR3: CASIGLGLGTEAFF. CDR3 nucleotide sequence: TGTGCCAGCATTGGGCTGGGCTTGGGGACTGAAGCTTTCTTT.

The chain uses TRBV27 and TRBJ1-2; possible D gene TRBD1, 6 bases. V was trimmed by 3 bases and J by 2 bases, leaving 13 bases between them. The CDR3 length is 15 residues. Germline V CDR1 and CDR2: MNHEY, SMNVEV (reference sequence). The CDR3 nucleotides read TGTGCCAGCAGTTTTCAATTTACAGGGAACTATGGCTACACCTTC. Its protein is CASSFQFTGNYGYTF.

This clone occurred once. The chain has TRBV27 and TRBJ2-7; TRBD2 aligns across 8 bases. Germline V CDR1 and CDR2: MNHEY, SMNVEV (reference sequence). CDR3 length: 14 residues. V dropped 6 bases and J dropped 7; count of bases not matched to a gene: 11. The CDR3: CASSPGGGFREQYF. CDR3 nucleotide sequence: TGTGCCAGCAGCCCGGGAGGGGGATTTAGAGAGCAGTACTTC.

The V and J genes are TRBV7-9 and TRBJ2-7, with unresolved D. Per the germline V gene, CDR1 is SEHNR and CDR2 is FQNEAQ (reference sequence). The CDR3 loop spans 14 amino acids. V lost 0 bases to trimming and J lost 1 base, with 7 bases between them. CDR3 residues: CASSLAYSSYEQYF. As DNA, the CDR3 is TGTGCCAGCAGCTTAGCTTACAGTTCCTACGAGCAGTACTTC. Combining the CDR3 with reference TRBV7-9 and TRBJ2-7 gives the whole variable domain DTGVSQNPRHKITKRGQNVTFRCDPISEHNRLYWYRQTLGQGPEFLTYFQNEAQLEKSRLLSDRFSAERPKGSFSTLEIQRTEQGDSAMYLCASSLAYSSYEQYFGPGTRLTVT.

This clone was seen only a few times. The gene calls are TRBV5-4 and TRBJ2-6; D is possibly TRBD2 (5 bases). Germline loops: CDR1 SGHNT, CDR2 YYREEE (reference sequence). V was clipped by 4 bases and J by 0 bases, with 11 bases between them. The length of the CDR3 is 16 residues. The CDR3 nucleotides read TGTGCCAGCAGCCCAGGACTTCCCTCTGGGGCCAACGTCCTGACTTTC. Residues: CASSPGLPSGANVLTF. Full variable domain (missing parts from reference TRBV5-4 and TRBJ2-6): ETGVTQSPTHLIKTRGQQVTLRCSSQSGHNTVSWYQQALGQGPQFIFQYYREEENGRGNFPPRFSGLQFPNYSSELNVNALELDDSALYLCASSPGLPSGANVLTFGAGSRLTVL.

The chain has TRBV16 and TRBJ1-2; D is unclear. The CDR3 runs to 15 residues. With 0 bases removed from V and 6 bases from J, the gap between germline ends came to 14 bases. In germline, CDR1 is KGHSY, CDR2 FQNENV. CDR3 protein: CASSQSWEDFNGYTF. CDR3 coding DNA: TGTGCCAGCAGCCAATCATGGGAGGATTTTAATGGCTACACCTTC.

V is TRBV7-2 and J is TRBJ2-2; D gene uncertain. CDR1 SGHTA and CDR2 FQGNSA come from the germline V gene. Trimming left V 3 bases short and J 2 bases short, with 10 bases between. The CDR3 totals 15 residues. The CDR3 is CASSFVGGNTGELFF. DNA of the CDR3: TGTGCCAGCAGCTTCGTCGGTGGAAACACCGGGGAGCTGTTTTTT.

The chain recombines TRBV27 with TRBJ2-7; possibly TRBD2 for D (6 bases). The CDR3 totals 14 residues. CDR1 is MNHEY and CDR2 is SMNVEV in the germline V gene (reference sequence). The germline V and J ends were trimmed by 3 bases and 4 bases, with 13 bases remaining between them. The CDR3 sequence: CASSFGGEAYEQYF. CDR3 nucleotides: TGTGCCAGCAGTTTTGGCGGGGAGGCGTACGAGCAGTACTTC.

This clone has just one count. CDR3 sequence reads: CASTERGYAYGYTF. Here the CDR3 DNA reads TGTGCCAGCACCGAAAGGGGGTATGCTTATGGCTACACCTTC. The J gene is TRBJ1-2, the V gene TRBV9; a weak D match, TRBD1 (6 bases). Per the germline V gene, CDR1 is SGDLS and CDR2 is YYNGEE. V dropped 6 bases and J dropped 5 bases, with 17 bases sitting between them. The CDR3 has 14 amino acids.

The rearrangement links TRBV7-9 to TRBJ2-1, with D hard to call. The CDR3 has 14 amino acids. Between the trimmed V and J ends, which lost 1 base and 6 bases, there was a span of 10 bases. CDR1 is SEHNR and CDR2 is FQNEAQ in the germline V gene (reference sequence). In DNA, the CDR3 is TGTGCCAGCAGCTTAGGGGCTAGAGGCAATGAGCAGTTCTTC. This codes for CASSLGARGNEQFF.

The CDR3 coding sequence is TGTGCCAGCAGCCCTACAGGGGTTTGGTCTGGGGCCAACGTCCTGACTTTC. Protein: CASSPTGVWSGANVLTF. The rearrangement joins TRBV7-9 to TRBJ2-6, with 7 positions matching TRBD1. The CDR3 runs to 17 residues. J gave up 1 base and V 5 bases, and 8 bases lay outside the gene matches. Germline CDR1 SEHNR, CDR2 FQNEAQ (reference sequence).

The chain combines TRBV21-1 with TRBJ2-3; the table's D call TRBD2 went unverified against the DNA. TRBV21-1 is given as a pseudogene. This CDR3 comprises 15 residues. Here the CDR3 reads CASSLSGSARYTQYF. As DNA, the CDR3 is TGTGCCAGCAGCCTTAGCGGGTCCGCTAGATATACGCAGTATTTT.

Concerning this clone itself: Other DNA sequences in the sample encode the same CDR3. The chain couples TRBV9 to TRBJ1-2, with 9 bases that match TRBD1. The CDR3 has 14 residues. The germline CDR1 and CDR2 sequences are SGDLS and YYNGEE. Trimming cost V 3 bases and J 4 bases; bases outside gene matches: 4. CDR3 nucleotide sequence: TGTGCCAGCAGCGCACCGGACAGGGGCTATGGCTACACCTTC. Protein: CASSAPDRGYGYTF.

For the CDR3, the DNA is TGTGCCAGCAGTTTACCGGGGACTCCTTACGAGCAGTACTTC. This translates into CASSLPGTPYEQYF. This chain joins TRBV28 and TRBJ2-7, with a tentative D call TRBD2 (6 bases). The germline gives CDR1 MDHEN, CDR2 SYDVKM. The CDR3 totals 14 residues. Trimming pared 2 bases from V and 4 bases from J, leaving 12 bases between.

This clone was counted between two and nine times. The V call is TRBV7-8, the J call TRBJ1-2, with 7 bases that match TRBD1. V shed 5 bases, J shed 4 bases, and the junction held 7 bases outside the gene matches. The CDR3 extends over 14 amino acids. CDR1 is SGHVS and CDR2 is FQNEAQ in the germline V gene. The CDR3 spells CASSVTGEGYGYTF. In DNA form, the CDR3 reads TGTGCCAGCAGCGTAACAGGGGAGGGCTATGGCTACACCTTC.

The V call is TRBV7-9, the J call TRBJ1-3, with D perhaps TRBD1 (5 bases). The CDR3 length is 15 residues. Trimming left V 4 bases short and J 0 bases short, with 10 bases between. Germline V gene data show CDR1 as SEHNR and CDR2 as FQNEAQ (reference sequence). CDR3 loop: CASSYQTVSGNTIYF. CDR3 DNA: TGTGCCAGCAGCTACCAGACAGTCTCTGGAAACACCATATATTTT.

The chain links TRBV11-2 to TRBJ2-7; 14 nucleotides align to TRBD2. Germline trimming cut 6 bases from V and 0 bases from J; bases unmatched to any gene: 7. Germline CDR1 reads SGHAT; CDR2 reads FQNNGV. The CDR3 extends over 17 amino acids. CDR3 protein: CASSKTSGRAHSYEQYF. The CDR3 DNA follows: TGTGCCAGCAGTAAGACTAGCGGGAGGGCCCACTCCTACGAGCAGTACTTC.

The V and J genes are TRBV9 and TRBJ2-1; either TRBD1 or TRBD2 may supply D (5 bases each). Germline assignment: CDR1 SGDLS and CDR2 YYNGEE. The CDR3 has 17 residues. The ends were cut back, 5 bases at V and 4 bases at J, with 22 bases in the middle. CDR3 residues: CASRGTDRSEEYNEQFF. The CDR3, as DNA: TGTGCCAGCAGGGGGACGGACCGGAGCGAGGAGTACAATGAGCAGTTCTTC.

The CDR3 sequence is CASSGGQGEAQHF. The DNA of the CDR3 is TGTGCCAGCAGTGGTGGACAGGGGGAGGCCCAGCATTTT. The chain carries TRBV25-1 and TRBJ1-5, with 10 positions matching TRBD1. CDR1 is MGHDK, CDR2 SYGVNS, per germline. CDR3 size: 13 residues. Trimming at V came to 4 bases and at J to 11 bases, leaving 5 bases not matched to a gene.

CDR3 sequence: CASSFRETPYEQYF. The CDR3 bases are TGTGCCAGCAGCTTCCGGGAGACCCCTTACGAGCAGTACTTC. The chain joins TRBV14 to TRBJ2-7; tentative D call: TRBD2 (6 bases). The CDR3 spans 14 residues. Germline lookup yields CDR1 SGHDN and CDR2 FVKESK. Deletions cut 5 bases from V and 4 bases from J, with 15 bases between.

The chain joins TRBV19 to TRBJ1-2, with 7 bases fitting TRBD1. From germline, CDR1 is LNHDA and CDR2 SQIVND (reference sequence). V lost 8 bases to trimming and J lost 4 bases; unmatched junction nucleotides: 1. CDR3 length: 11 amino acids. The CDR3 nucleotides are TGTGCCAGTTGGGACAGCTATGGCTACACCTTC. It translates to CASWDSYGYTF.

CDR3 amino acids: CASSDRGGGYEQYF. The DNA of the CDR3 is TGCGCCAGCAGTGATAGGGGCGGGGGCTACGAGCAGTACTTC. This chain uses TRBV10-2 with TRBJ2-7, with 7 nucleotides matching TRBD2. Germline V gene data show CDR1 as WSHSY and CDR2 as SAAADI. The CDR3 runs to 14 residues. J was trimmed by 3 bases and V by 3 bases; bases with no gene match: 5.

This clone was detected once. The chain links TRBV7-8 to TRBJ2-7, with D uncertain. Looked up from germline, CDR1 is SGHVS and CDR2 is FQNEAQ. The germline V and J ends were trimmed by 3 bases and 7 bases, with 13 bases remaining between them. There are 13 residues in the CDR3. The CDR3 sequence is CASSFGQFWEQYF. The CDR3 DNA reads TGTGCCAGCAGCTTCGGGCAGTTCTGGGAGCAGTACTTC.

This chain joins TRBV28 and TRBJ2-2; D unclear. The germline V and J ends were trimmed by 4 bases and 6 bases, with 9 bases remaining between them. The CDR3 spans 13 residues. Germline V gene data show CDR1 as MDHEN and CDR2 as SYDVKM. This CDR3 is CASSSTVSGELFF. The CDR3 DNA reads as TGTGCCAGCAGTTCTACAGTTTCCGGGGAGCTGTTTTTT.

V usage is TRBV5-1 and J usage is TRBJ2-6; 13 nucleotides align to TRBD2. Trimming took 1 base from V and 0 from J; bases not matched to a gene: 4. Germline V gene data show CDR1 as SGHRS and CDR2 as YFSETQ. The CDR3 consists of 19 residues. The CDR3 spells CASSLRTSGSFSGANVLTF. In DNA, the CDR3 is TGCGCCAGCAGCTTGAGGACTAGCGGGAGCTTCTCTGGGGCCAACGTCCTGACTTTC.

This CDR3 reads CASSQTGLNQPQHF. The CDR3 region has the DNA TGTGCCAGCAGTCAAACAGGGCTGAATCAGCCCCAGCATTTT. The chain is built from TRBV6-5 and TRBJ1-5, with TRBD1 as a possible D gene (6 bases). The germline V gene encodes CDR1 MNHEY and CDR2 SVGAGI. V was trimmed by 5 bases and J by 4 bases, leaving 12 bases between them. The CDR3 extends over 14 amino acids.